The 9 T cell receptor beta chains below were found in one sample sequenced in a study of tumor-infiltrating lymphocytes in oesophageal squamous cell carcinoma. One entry per CDR3 protein, called by TCRdb with MiXCR from the PCR reads. The sample has about 21,000 distinct CDR3 sequences, around two fifths seen once; the top ten hold approximately 38%. The sequenced sample was esophageal tumor tissue. The receptors shown here come from a male donor with esophageal squamous cell carcinoma.

The chain employs TRBV7-2 and TRBJ1-1; D uncertain. Germline loops: CDR1 SGHTA, CDR2 FQGNSA. V lost 5 bases to trimming and J lost 2 bases, with 9 bases between them. This CDR3 is 13 amino acids long. In DNA form, the CDR3 reads TGTGCCAGCAGCCCCATTAGAAACACTGAAGCTTTCTTT. It codes for CASSPIRNTEAFF.

The chain couples TRBV12-3 or TRBV12-4 to TRBJ1-5; D gene uncertain. This CDR3 is built from 21 residues. V lost 6 bases and J lost 4, with 34 bases in between. The chain's CDR3 is CASSPGWFLAGTSIGNQPQHF. The CDR3 nucleotides read TGTGCCAGCAGCCCCGGGTGGTTTCTGGCAGGAACTTCAATCGGTAATCAGCCCCAGCATTTT.

Within the sample, this clonotype is medium-sized. This chain joins TRBV7-9 and TRBJ1-3; 9 positions agree with TRBD1. CDR1 is SEHNR and CDR2 is FQNEAQ in the germline V gene (reference sequence). The trim removed 6 bases at V and 3 bases at J, leaving 9 bases unmatched. This CDR3 is 16 amino acids long. CDR3 amino acids: CASSRRQGESGNTIYF. The CDR3, as DNA: TGTGCCAGCAGTAGGCGACAGGGGGAAAGTGGAAACACCATATATTTT.

This clonotype was counted at least ten times. The chain is built from TRBV7-3 and TRBJ1-1, with D tentatively TRBD1 (5 bases). Trimming removed 0 bases at V and 5 bases at J, with 13 bases between. The germline V gene has CDR1 SGHTA and CDR2 FQGTGA. This CDR3 region has 15 residues. This CDR3 reads CASSLTGVRNTEAFF. CDR3 coding DNA: TGTGCCAGCAGCTTAACAGGGGTTCGGAATACTGAAGCTTTCTTT. Full variable domain (remainder filled in from reference TRBV7-3 and TRBJ1-1): GAGVSQTPSNKVTEKGKYVELRCDPISGHTALYWYRQSLGQGPEFLIYFQGTGAADDSGLPNDRFFAVRPEGSVSTLKIQRTERGDSAVYLCASSLTGVRNTEAFFGQGTRLTVV.

This CDR3 reads CASSPGLAGVNEQFF. The CDR3 DNA is TGTGCCAGCTCACCAGGGCTAGCGGGGGTGAATGAGCAGTTCTTC. V gene TRBV18 combines with J gene TRBJ2-7, with 10 bases identical to TRBD2. The DNA end is more similar to TRBJ2-1, so the J call may be wrong. This CDR3 comprises 15 residues. Per germline, CDR1 KGHSH and CDR2 LQKENI.

This clonotype was seen more than once but under ten times. The chain uses TRBV7-9 and TRBJ2-3; TRBD1 might be the D (5 bases). TRBJ1-1 explains the end of the DNA better; the J call may be wrong. The CDR3 runs 15 residues. Germline-derived CDR1 and CDR2 are SEHNR and FQNEAQ (reference sequence). CDR3 DNA: TGTGCCAGCAGCCCAACCGGGACGGGGGGGACTGAAGCTTTCTTT. It is translated as CASSPTGTGGTEAFF.

The V gene is TRBV6-6, the J gene TRBJ2-1, with 7 positions matching TRBD1. The CDR3 spans 15 residues. Germline V gene data show CDR1 as MNHNY and CDR2 as SVGAGI (reference sequence). Germline trimming cut 7 bases from V and 0 bases from J; bases unmatched to any gene: 6. The chain's CDR3 is CASTTRGSSYNEQFF. In DNA form, the CDR3 reads TGTGCCAGCACCACCAGGGGGAGCTCCTACAATGAGCAGTTCTTC.

Of note for this clonotype: A much larger clonotype is one base distant, so this may be a read error. The V gene is TRBV5-1, the J gene TRBJ2-7, with 9 bases identical to TRBD1. The CDR3 runs to 15 residues. With V trimmed by 4 bases and J by 7 bases, 12 bases remained unmatched. Germline CDR1 is SGHRS and CDR2 is YFSETQ. The CDR3 DNA reads TGCGCCAGCAGCCCCCGGGACAGGGCTTACAATGAGCAGTACTTC. This sequence encodes CASSPRDRAYNEQYF.

This sequence joins TRBV7-8 and TRBJ2-7, with TRBD1 identical over 7 bases. V was pared by 5 bases and J by 2 bases, with 9 bases of the junction left unmatched. CDR3 length: 15 amino acids. Germline CDR1 reads SGHVS; CDR2 reads FQNEAQ. The CDR3 sequence: CASSPRPGQTYEQYF. CDR3 in DNA: TGTGCCAGCAGCCCTCGTCCGGGACAGACCTACGAGCAGTACTTC.